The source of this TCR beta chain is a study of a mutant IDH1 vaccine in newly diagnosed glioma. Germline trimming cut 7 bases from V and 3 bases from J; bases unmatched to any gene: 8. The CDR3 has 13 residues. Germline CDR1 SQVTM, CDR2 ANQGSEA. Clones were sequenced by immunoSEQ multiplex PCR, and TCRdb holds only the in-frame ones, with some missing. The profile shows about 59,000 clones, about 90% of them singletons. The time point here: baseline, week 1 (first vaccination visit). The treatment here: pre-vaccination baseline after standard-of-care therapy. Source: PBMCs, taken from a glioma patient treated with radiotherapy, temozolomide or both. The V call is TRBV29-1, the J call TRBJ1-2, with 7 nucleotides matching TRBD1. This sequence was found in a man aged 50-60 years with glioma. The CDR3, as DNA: TGCAGCGACCGACAGGGAAGGGACTATGGCTACACCTTC. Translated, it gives CSDRQGRDYGYTF. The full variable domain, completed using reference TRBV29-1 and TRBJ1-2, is SAVISQKPSRDICQRGTSLTIQCQVDSQVTMMFWYRQQPGQSLTLIATANQGSEATYESGFVIDKFPISRPNLTFSTLTVSNMSPEDSSIYLCSDRQGRDYGYTFGSGTRLTVV.